This T cell receptor beta chain comes out of a study of control samples from healthy donors and cancer patients. Germline V lookup: CDR1 SGHRS, CDR2 YFSETQ. V was cut by 1 base and J by 0 bases, with 4 bases left in between. This CDR3 is built from 13 residues. Sequencing used immunoSEQ multiplex PCR; TCRdb keeps in-frame clones, though not all of them. The sample carries about 150,000 clones, more than 85% recorded once. The source is a man aged 45-60 years in good health. The chain couples TRBV5-1 to TRBJ1-2; D is unresolved. Sequenced sample: blood. For the CDR3, the DNA is TGCGCCAGCAGCTTGTCAGCTAACTATGGCTACACCTTC. Amino acid sequence: CASSLSANYGYTF.